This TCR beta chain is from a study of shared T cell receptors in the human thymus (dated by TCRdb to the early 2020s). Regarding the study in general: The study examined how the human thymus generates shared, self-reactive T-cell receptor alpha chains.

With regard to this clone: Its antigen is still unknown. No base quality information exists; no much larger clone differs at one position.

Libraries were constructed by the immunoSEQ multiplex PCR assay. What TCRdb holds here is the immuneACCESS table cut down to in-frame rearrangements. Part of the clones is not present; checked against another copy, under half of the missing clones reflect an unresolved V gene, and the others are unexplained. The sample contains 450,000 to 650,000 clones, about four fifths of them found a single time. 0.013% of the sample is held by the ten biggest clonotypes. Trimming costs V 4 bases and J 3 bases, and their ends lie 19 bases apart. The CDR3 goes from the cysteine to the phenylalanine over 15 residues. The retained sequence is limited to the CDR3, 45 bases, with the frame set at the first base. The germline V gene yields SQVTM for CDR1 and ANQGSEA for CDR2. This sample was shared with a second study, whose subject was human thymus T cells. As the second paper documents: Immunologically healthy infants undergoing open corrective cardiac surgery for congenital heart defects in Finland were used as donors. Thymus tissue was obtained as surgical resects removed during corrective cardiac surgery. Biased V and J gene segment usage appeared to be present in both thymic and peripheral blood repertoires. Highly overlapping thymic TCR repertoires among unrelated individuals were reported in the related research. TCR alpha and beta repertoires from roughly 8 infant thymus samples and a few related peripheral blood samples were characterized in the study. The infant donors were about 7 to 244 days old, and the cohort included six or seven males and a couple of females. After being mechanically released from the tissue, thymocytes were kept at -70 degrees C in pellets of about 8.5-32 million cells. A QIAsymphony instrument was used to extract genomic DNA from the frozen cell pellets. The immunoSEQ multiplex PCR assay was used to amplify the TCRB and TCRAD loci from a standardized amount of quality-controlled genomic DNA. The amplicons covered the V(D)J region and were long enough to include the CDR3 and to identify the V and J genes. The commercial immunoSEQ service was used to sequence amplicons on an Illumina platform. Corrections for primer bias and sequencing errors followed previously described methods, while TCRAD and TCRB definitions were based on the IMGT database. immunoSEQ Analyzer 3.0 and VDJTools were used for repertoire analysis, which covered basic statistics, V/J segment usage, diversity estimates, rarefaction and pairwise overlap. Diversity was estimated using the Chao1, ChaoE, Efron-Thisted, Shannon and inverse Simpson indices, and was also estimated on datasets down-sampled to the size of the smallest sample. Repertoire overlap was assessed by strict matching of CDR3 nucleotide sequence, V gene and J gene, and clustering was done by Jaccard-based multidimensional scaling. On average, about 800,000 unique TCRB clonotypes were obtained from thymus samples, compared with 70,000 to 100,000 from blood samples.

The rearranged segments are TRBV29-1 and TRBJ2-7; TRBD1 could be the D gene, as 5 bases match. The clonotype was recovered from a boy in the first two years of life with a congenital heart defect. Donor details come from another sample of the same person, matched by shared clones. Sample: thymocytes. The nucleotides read TGCAGCGTTGGACGGCCTGGCAGGGTTGACTACGAGCAGTACTTC. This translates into CSVGRPGRVDYEQYF.